Listed below are T cell receptor beta chains from one sample, sequenced in a study of cytomegalovirus exposure and HLA in healthy donors. This table comes from immunoSEQ multiplex PCR, and its TCRdb copy is limited to in-frame clones, with some not included. The profile shows around 130,000 clones, roughly 85% of them singletons. Sequencing was performed on PBMCs. The receptor set was obtained from a woman aged 25 to 45 in good health and CMV-seropositive. The CDR3 runs from the conserved cysteine through the conserved F or W. The order of the fields is D gene, clone size, V gene, J gene, CDR3 DNA, CDR3 protein. The D gene is left open where the match is weak. Only some rows state a clone size, as once, few, many or a class for expanded clones.

D: TRBD2; size: -; V: TRBV4-1; J: TRBJ2-5; DNA: TGCGCCAGCAGCCGGAGACTAGCGGTAGAGACCCAGTACTTC; CDR3: CASSRRLAVETQYF
D: -; size: -; V: TRBV30; J: TRBJ1-2; DNA: TGTGCCTGGAACAGGGTGTATGGCTACACCTTC; CDR3: CAWNRVYGYTF
D: TRBD1; size: -; V: TRBV6-1; J: TRBJ2-3; DNA: TGTGCCAGCAGGGTGGGACAGCTCACAGATACGCAGTATTTT; CDR3: CASRVGQLTDTQYF
D: -; size: once; V: TRBV6-5; J: TRBJ2-7; DNA: TGTGCCAGCAGTCCCCAGGACAGTCCTTCCTACGAGCAGTACTTC; CDR3: CASSPQDSPSYEQYF
D: TRBD1; size: -; V: TRBV18; J: TRBJ1-1; DNA: TGTGCCAGCGTAGGACAGGGAAACACTGAAGCTTTCTTT; CDR3: CASVGQGNTEAFF
D: -; size: -; V: TRBV5-1; J: TRBJ2-7; DNA: TGCGCCAGCAGCTTCTTACGGGGCGAGCAGTACTTC; CDR3: CASSFLRGEQYF
D: -; size: -; V: TRBV5-1; J: TRBJ1-5; DNA: TGCGCCAGCAGCTTGTCAGGGGGCAATCAGCCCCAGCATTTT; CDR3: CASSLSGGNQPQHF
D: -; size: few; V: TRBV18; J: TRBJ2-1; DNA: TGTGCCAGCTCACCCCGAGCAGAGGACGGCGGGAATGAGCAGTTCTTC; CDR3: CASSPRAEDGGNEQFF
D: TRBD1; size: -; V: TRBV10-3; J: TRBJ1-5; DNA: TGTGCTTCACAGGGGGCAGACCAGCCCCAGCATTTT; CDR3: CASQGADQPQHF
D: TRBD2; size: -; V: TRBV5-8; J: TRBJ2-7; DNA: TGTGCCAGCAGCCAGTTGTTAGCTAGCGGTCCGGACGAGCAGTACTTC; CDR3: CASSQLLASGPDEQYF
D: TRBD1; size: once; V: TRBV5-1; J: TRBJ2-1; DNA: TGCGCCAGCAGCCCAAGGACAGGGGACAATGAGCAGTTCTTC; CDR3: CASSPRTGDNEQFF
D: TRBD1; size: -; V: TRBV29-1; J: TRBJ2-5; DNA: TGCAGCGCCGGACAGGGGGTAGGGGAGACCCAGTACTTC; CDR3: CSAGQGVGETQYF
D: -; size: once; V: TRBV4-2; J: TRBJ1-3; DNA: TGTGCCAGCAGCAGCGGAGGCACCATATATTTT; CDR3: CASSSGGTIYF
D: -; size: -; V: TRBV29-1; J: TRBJ2-4; DNA: TGCAGCGCCCAGACAGTCGGAAACATTCAGTACTTC; CDR3: CSAQTVGNIQYF
D: -; size: -; V: TRBV2; J: TRBJ2-7; DNA: TGTGCCAGCAGTGATGCGGACTCCTACGAGCAGTACTTC; CDR3: CASSDADSYEQYF
D: TRBD2; size: -; V: TRBV5-1; J: TRBJ2-3; DNA: TGCGCCAGCAGCCCCAGTGGCGGGGGATCTGGTGCAGATACGCAGTATTTT; CDR3: CASSPSGGGSGADTQYF
D: TRBD2; size: -; V: TRBV7-3; J: TRBJ2-7; DNA: TGTGCCAGCAGCTTCGTAGCGGGACTTGGCCACGAGCAGTACTTC; CDR3: CASSFVAGLGHEQYF
D: TRBD2; size: once; V: TRBV5-1; J: TRBJ2-5; DNA: TGCGCCAGCAGCTTGGCGCTAGCGGGGGAACAAGAGACCCAGTACTTC; CDR3: CASSLALAGEQETQYF
D: -; size: -; V: TRBV28; J: TRBJ1-1; DNA: TGTGCCAGCAGGTCCCGCCACAGGGCCCACACTGAAGCTTTCTTT; CDR3: CASRSRHRAHTEAFF
D: TRBD1; size: -; V: TRBV2; J: TRBJ1-2; DNA: TGTGCCAGCAGATGGGGGCGTGGGGACAGGGGGCAGGGAGGCTACACCTTC; CDR3: CASRWGRGDRGQGGYTF
D: TRBD1; size: -; V: TRBV7-9; J: TRBJ1-4; DNA: TGTGCCAGCAGCTTTCCAACAGGGGGGAAACTGTTTTTT; CDR3: CASSFPTGGKLFF
D: -; size: -; V: TRBV7-8; J: TRBJ2-1; DNA: TGTGCCAGCGGCCTAAGGGGCCCTTCCTACAATGAGCAGTTCTTC; CDR3: CASGLRGPSYNEQFF
D: -; size: -; V: TRBV7-2; J: TRBJ1-1; DNA: TGTGCCAGCAGCAGCAAGACACCGAACACTGAAGCTTTCTTT; CDR3: CASSSKTPNTEAFF
D: -; size: -; V: TRBV10-2; J: TRBJ1-1; DNA: TGCGCCTCCCGGGGGACTGAAGCTTTCTTT; CDR3: CASRGTEAFF
D: TRBD2; size: -; V: TRBV13; J: TRBJ2-5; DNA: TGTGCCTCGGGGGGGCGGGCCTTCCAAGAGACCCAGTACTTC; CDR3: CASGGRAFQETQYF
D: TRBD1; size: -; V: TRBV5-1; J: TRBJ2-1; DNA: TGCGCCAGCAGCTTCCCTGGGACAGGGGGTAAGAAAGATGAGCAGTTCTTC; CDR3: CASSFPGTGGKKDEQFF
D: -; size: -; V: TRBV7-3; J: TRBJ1-1; DNA: TGTGCCAGCAGCTTAAATAGGGAGCTGTCTGAAGCTTTCTTT; CDR3: CASSLNRELSEAFF
D: -; size: once; V: TRBV5-1; J: TRBJ2-6; DNA: TGCGCCAGCAGCTTGGCTCCCCAGGCAGGGGCCAACGTCCTGACTTTC; CDR3: CASSLAPQAGANVLTF
D: TRBD1; size: -; V: TRBV14; J: TRBJ1-1; DNA: TGTGCCAGCAGCCAGTTGTATCCAGGGGGCACTGAAGCTTTCTTT; CDR3: CASSQLYPGGTEAFF
D: TRBD2; size: -; V: TRBV6-5; J: TRBJ2-1; DNA: TGTGCCAGCAGTTACCAACCTAGCGGGGGGAAGTTCTTC; CDR3: CASSYQPSGGKFF
D: TRBD1; size: once; V: TRBV29-1; J: TRBJ2-1; DNA: TGCAGCGTTACAGGGGAGAGGAATGAGCAGTTCTTC; CDR3: CSVTGERNEQFF
D: -; size: -; V: TRBV5-4; J: TRBJ2-2; DNA: TGTGCCAGCAGCTTGGTCGACAGGACGAACACCGGGGAGCTGTTTTTT; CDR3: CASSLVDRTNTGELFF
D: -; size: -; V: TRBV18; J: TRBJ1-4; DNA: TGTGCCAGCTCACCAAAGGAGGCGGCAACTAATGAAAAACTGTTTTTT; CDR3: CASSPKEAATNEKLFF
D: -; size: -; V: TRBV5-1; J: TRBJ2-2; DNA: TGCGCCAGCTATCATGAGGCCGGGGAGCTGTTTTTT; CDR3: CASYHEAGELFF
D: -; size: -; V: TRBV7-2; J: TRBJ1-2; DNA: TGTGCCAGCAGCTCTGGGACATCGGAGGGCTACACCTTC; CDR3: CASSSGTSEGYTF
D: TRBD1; size: -; V: TRBV5-1; J: TRBJ2-7; DNA: TGCGCCAGCAGCTTGGGGGGACAGGGGTACGAGCAGTACTTC; CDR3: CASSLGGQGYEQYF
D: -; size: -; V: TRBV28; J: TRBJ1-1; DNA: TGTGCCAGCAGTTTATTAGGGGAGGGCACTGAAGCTTTCTTT; CDR3: CASSLLGEGTEAFF
D: -; size: -; V: TRBV10-1; J: TRBJ1-5; DNA: TGCGCCAGCAGTGAGTCGAGGATTAGGAATCAGCCCCAGCATTTT; CDR3: CASSESRIRNQPQHF
D: -; size: -; V: TRBV11-2; J: TRBJ1-1; DNA: TGTGCCAGCAGCTTACCCCTAATGAACACTGAAGCTTTCTTT; CDR3: CASSLPLMNTEAFF
D: -; size: once; V: TRBV30; J: TRBJ1-1; DNA: TGTGCCTGGGACCGACTTGCTACTGAAGCTTTCTTT; CDR3: CAWDRLATEAFF
D: -; size: -; V: TRBV7-9; J: TRBJ2-1; DNA: TGTGCCAGCAGTTACCTAGGGGGATTCTCCTACAATGAGCAGTTCTTC; CDR3: CASSYLGGFSYNEQFF
D: TRBD1; size: -; V: TRBV2; J: TRBJ2-7; DNA: TGTGCCAGCAGTGTCGACAGGGGGCACGAGCAGTACTTC; CDR3: CASSVDRGHEQYF
D: -; size: -; V: TRBV19; J: TRBJ1-5; DNA: TGTGCCAGTAGTATGTGGGGGCCGGATCAGCCCCAGCATTTT; CDR3: CASSMWGPDQPQHF
D: TRBD2; size: -; V: TRBV11-2; J: TRBJ2-3; DNA: TGTGCCAGCAGCTCCTCTGGGAGCGGGGGGTGGGGTACGCAGTATTTT; CDR3: CASSSSGSGGWGTQYF
D: -; size: -; V: TRBV25-1; J: TRBJ1-2; DNA: TGTGCCAGCAGTATGGGGGGAGACCTCGAGGGCTACACCTTC; CDR3: CASSMGGDLEGYTF
D: TRBD1; size: -; V: TRBV29-1; J: TRBJ1-4; DNA: TGCAGCGTTGAAGTGGGACAGGGGGATGAAAAACTGTTTTTT; CDR3: CSVEVGQGDEKLFF
D: -; size: -; V: TRBV5-1; J: TRBJ2-1; DNA: TGCGCCAGCAGCTTGAGCGTAGGTTCATACAATGAGCAGTTCTTC; CDR3: CASSLSVGSYNEQFF
D: TRBD1; size: -; V: TRBV2; J: TRBJ1-2; DNA: TGTGCCAGCAGTGAAGCGGGACAGGGGTGGTATGGCTACACCTTC; CDR3: CASSEAGQGWYGYTF